The clone carrying this T cell receptor beta chain has just one count. The record originates from a study of blood T cell repertoires in COVID-19. The CDR3 spans 16 residues. Germline V gene lookup returns CDR1 LGHNA and CDR2 YNFKEQ. V was clipped by 1 base and J by 7 bases; unmatched bases: 9. Data came from immunoSEQ multiplex PCR; TCRdb stores just in-frame clones and leaves some out. The table records roughly 130,000 clones, roughly 84% of them present only once. The age range of participants was 18 to 89 years, with residence in about two dozen US areas. The chain uses TRBV4-2 and TRBJ2-1; 8 nucleotides match TRBD1. The TCR sequence derives from a woman in her thirties who had recovered from COVID-19. Sequenced material: PBMCs or T cells enriched from blood (not recorded which). The CDR3 DNA reads TGTGCCAGCAGCCAAGCGAGGACAGGGATCCAAAATGAGCAGTTCTTC. This encodes CASSQARTGIQNEQFF.